This T cell receptor beta chain emerged from a study of shared clonotypes between healthy human individuals. Looking at the study overall: Serving as donors were a couple of women and a few men, whose ages spanned 18 to 49. Each donor's CD4 naive and CD4 memory cells filled three plates apiece, CD8 naive two, and CD8 memory one.

CDR3 length: 13 amino acids. V was cut by 0 bases and J by 5 bases, with 8 bases left in between. Germline values: CDR1 SGHVS, CDR2 FQNEAQ. Assay: immunoSEQ multiplex PCR; the TCRdb copy retains only in-frame clones and omits some. This table has 850,000 to 1,200,000 clones, 65% to 80% appearing once. Sequencing input: memory CD4+ T cells sorted from blood. The subset is: CD45RA-negative fraction. The chain combines TRBV7-8 with TRBJ2-7; D remains ambiguous. This sequence originates from a man between 18 and 35 years old in good health. This CDR3 is CASSLARAHEQYF. In DNA form, the CDR3 reads TGTGCCAGCAGCTTAGCCCGGGCACACGAGCAGTACTTC.